The present entry profiles one T cell receptor beta chain with its context. CDR3 length: 14 residues. CDR1 and CDR2 (germline): LNHDA, SQIVND (reference sequence). Trimming removed 5 bases from V and 6 bases from J; junction bases left unmatched: 5. This sample was taken from a study of blood T cell repertoires in COVID-19. Study summary: Samples taken during acute and convalescent COVID-19 were collected in the United States, Italy and Spain. Sources were T cells, B-cell-depleted T cells, or PBMCs; the material itself was cDNA or gDNA.

In the original workflow: Estimation of nucleated cell counts relied on the amplification of reference gene primers. Method: immunoSEQ multiplex PCR; TCRdb's copy keeps in-frame clones and lacks some. The DNA gave D and trimming, while V, J and clone size come from that table. Of 95,000 to 150,000 clones detected, around four fifths appear once; the ten largest clones hold 15% to 20%. The V call is TRBV19, the J call TRBJ1-5, with 9 positions matching TRBD1. The TCR comes from a man in his sixties with active or convalescent COVID-19. The sequencing input was peripheral blood. CDR3 sequence (DNA): TGTGCCAGTAGTGTGGGACAGGGAGGTCAGCCCCAGCATTTT. Amino acid sequence: CASSVGQGGQPQHF.